This T cell receptor beta chain was documented in a study of blood T cell repertoires in COVID-19. This clone came up a few times. With 6 bases clipped from V and 9 bases from J, the junction kept 7 bases outside the gene matches. The CDR3 is made up of 14 amino acids. Germline values: CDR1 SGHRS, CDR2 YFSETQ. How the authors handled the data: Reference gene primer amplification yielded estimated nucleated cell counts. Clones were read by immunoSEQ multiplex PCR, and TCRdb kept only the in-frame ones, dropping some. V and J calls and clone size are those listed in that table; D and trimming were worked out from the DNA. The sample has some 200,000 clones, about 91% seen once.

The sequenced sample consisted of peripheral blood. This receptor was taken from a man aged 25 to 40 with acute or convalescent COVID-19. V and J are TRBV5-1 and TRBJ1-6; 9 nucleotides align to TRBD1. CDR3 sequence: CASTPGQGTSPLHF. Here the CDR3 DNA reads TGCGCCAGCACCCCGGGACAGGGAACTTCACCCCTCCACTTT.